Listed below are T cell receptor beta chains from one sample, sequenced in a study of regulatory T cells in long-lasting Graves disease. TCRdb used MiXCR to reprocess the multiplex PCR reads, holding one entry per CDR3 protein. Seen here are approximately 470,000 distinct CDR3 sequences, less than 25% observed once, and the top ten hold 7.8%. The material was peripheral blood mononuclear cells (PBMCs), obtained when the disease was refractory, from a patient treated with antithyroid drugs. The receptors derive from a female donor with Graves disease. Each CDR3 is given with its conserved first and last residue. The order of the fields is V gene, D gene, J gene, CDR3 protein. A D gene is named only where the DNA matches it firmly.

TRBV6-9	.	TRBJ1-5	CASSCGGPGGQPQHF
TRBV5-1	.	TRBJ1-2	CASSLTDSNYGYTF
TRBV27	.	TRBJ1-1	CASSLRRDAGLNTEAFF
TRBV6-4	.	TRBJ1-1	CASSDSIGRTFF
TRBV28	.	TRBJ2-2	CASSFRGTGELFF
TRBV12-3/TRBV12-4	TRBD2	TRBJ2-1	CASRGGPSGRASYNEQFF
TRBV15	TRBD1	TRBJ1-6	CATSSQGDSPLHF
TRBV7-2	.	TRBJ2-5	CASSSKRQGGGTQYF
TRBV29-1	TRBD2	TRBJ2-7	CSVAVAGVAYEQYF
TRBV7-2	.	TRBJ1-1	CASSLARRVRAEAFF
TRBV19	TRBD1	TRBJ1-2	CASSIKGALNYGYTF
TRBV4-1	.	TRBJ1-1	CASSQGIEAFF
TRBV6-1	.	TRBJ2-6	CATKGIFSGANVLTF
TRBV30	.	TRBJ1-1	CAWSVSHAEAFF
TRBV27	TRBD1	TRBJ2-2	CASSVTQGAGELFF
TRBV2	.	TRBJ1-2	CASSGQAGLYGYTF
TRBV6-1	TRBD1	TRBJ1-5	CASRKQGENQPQHF
TRBV27	TRBD2	TRBJ2-7	CASSLGLAGVEQYF
TRBV6-1	TRBD1	TRBJ2-2	CASSANRGWWTGELFF
TRBV6-1	.	TRBJ1-4	CASSPEFGTNEKLFF
TRBV6-2/TRBV6-3	.	TRBJ2-2	CASSEGLRAATGELFF
TRBV6-9	TRBD2	TRBJ2-2	CASSFTLAGDSGAGELFF
TRBV5-1	TRBD2	TRBJ2-2	CASSTGLAGAGELFF
TRBV19	.	TRBJ1-2	CASKPGQGPNYGYTF
TRBV20-1	.	TRBJ2-5	CSASIWGEQETQYF
TRBV12-3/TRBV12-4	.	TRBJ1-2	CASSSGQKYGYTF
TRBV9	.	TRBJ1-2	CASSVEEGGYTF
TRBV6-1	.	TRBJ1-4	CASKNRAREEKLFF
TRBV28	.	TRBJ2-7	CASSPPPSNEQYF
TRBV24-1	.	TRBJ2-5	CATSGAYQETQYF
TRBV7-4	TRBD2	TRBJ2-7	CASSLNLLGGDEQYF
TRBV6-1	.	TRBJ2-5	CASRPGQSKETQYF
TRBV27	.	TRBJ2-3	CASSPAYGNTQYF
TRBV6-1	.	TRBJ1-5	CASSENPDQPQHF
TRBV7-6	TRBD2	TRBJ2-7	CASSLAHGSGGEQYF
TRBV7-2	TRBD1	TRBJ1-1	CASSLGQTIKNTEAFF
TRBV11-3	.	TRBJ2-5	CASSLDTLRETQYF
TRBV29-1	.	TRBJ2-7	CSVRAVGAREQYF
TRBV3-1	TRBD2	TRBJ2-5	CASSQVPAGVGETQYF
TRBV6-1	TRBD1	TRBJ2-7	CASSGDRPPYEQYF
TRBV11-2	TRBD2	TRBJ2-7	CASSQGLAGVYEQYF
TRBV20-1	TRBD1	TRBJ1-5	CSATSGDRGQPQHF
TRBV28	.	TRBJ1-1	CASSPGLLPGAFF
TRBV18	.	TRBJ2-7	CASSPNRAEQYF
TRBV5-1	.	TRBJ2-7	CASSLGPTGGIAEQYF
TRBV5-1	.	TRBJ2-7	CASRTRGSSYEQYF
TRBV28	.	TRBJ2-2	CASSLSTVAGELFF
TRBV29-1	.	TRBJ1-1	CSVDGALLAEAFF
TRBV6-2/TRBV6-3	TRBD1	TRBJ1-5	CASRNRGKPQHF